These T cell receptor beta chains were read from a single sample in a study of cytomegalovirus exposure and HLA in healthy donors. This table comes from immunoSEQ multiplex PCR, and its TCRdb copy is limited to in-frame clones, with some not included. Altogether under 150,000 clones are present, roughly four fifths being singletons, with the ten largest covering approximately 14%. What was sequenced was PBMCs. The receptors were gathered from a human donor in good health. Both conserved end residues are part of each CDR3. The order of the fields is CDR3 protein, CDR3 DNA, CDR3 length, D gene, V gene, J gene, clone size. The D gene is left open where the match is weak. The size of a clone is reported for some rows only, either as once, few or many, or as a class for expanded clones.

CDR3aa: CASTSDRSHGTSGYNEQFF
CDR3nt: TGTGCCAGCACCAGCGACCGCAGCCACGGGACTAGCGGATACAATGAGCAGTTCTTC
len: 19
d_gene: TRBD2
v_gene: TRBV11-3
j_gene: TRBJ2-1
abundance: .

CDR3aa: CASSDENGSNEQFF
CDR3nt: TGTGCCAGCAGTGACGAGAACGGGAGTAACGAGCAGTTCTTC
len: 14
d_gene: .
v_gene: TRBV6-4
j_gene: TRBJ2-1
abundance: .

CDR3aa: CASRREPAYEQYF
CDR3nt: TGTGCCAGCAGAAGGGAGCCAGCTTACGAGCAGTACTTC
len: 13
d_gene: .
v_gene: TRBV6-5
j_gene: TRBJ2-7
abundance: .

CDR3aa: CASSWGPEQYF
CDR3nt: TGTGCCAGCAGTTGGGGGCCCGAGCAGTACTTC
len: 11
d_gene: .
v_gene: TRBV28
j_gene: TRBJ2-7
abundance: .

CDR3aa: CASSQLWYGNEQFF
CDR3nt: TGCGCCAGCAGCCAGCTTTGGTACGGCAATGAGCAGTTCTTC
len: 14
d_gene: .
v_gene: TRBV4-1
j_gene: TRBJ2-1
abundance: .

CDR3aa: CASSVVDTGELFF
CDR3nt: TGTGCCAGCAGCGTAGTCGACACCGGGGAGCTGTTTTTT
len: 13
d_gene: .
v_gene: TRBV9
j_gene: TRBJ2-2
abundance: .

CDR3aa: CATSPRDLYPYEQYF
CDR3nt: TGTGCCACCAGCCCCCGGGACTTATACCCCTACGAGCAGTACTTC
len: 15
d_gene: .
v_gene: TRBV15
j_gene: TRBJ2-7
abundance: .

CDR3aa: CASSLAILAGNEQYF
CDR3nt: TGCGCCAGCAGCTTGGCCATCCTAGCTGGCAACGAGCAGTACTTC
len: 15
d_gene: .
v_gene: TRBV5-1
j_gene: TRBJ2-7
abundance: .

CDR3aa: CASSLGTIGREETQYF
CDR3nt: TGTGCCAGCAGCCTCGGGACTATCGGGAGGGAAGAGACCCAGTACTTC
len: 16
d_gene: TRBD2
v_gene: TRBV7-9
j_gene: TRBJ2-5
abundance: .

CDR3aa: CSVEVQDVFYGYTF
CDR3nt: TGCAGCGTTGAAGTACAGGACGTGTTCTATGGCTACACCTTC
len: 14
d_gene: .
v_gene: TRBV29-1
j_gene: TRBJ1-2
abundance: .

CDR3aa: CASSPTSGGVETQYF
CDR3nt: TGTGCCAGCAGCCCCACTAGCGGGGGGGTTGAGACCCAGTACTTC
len: 15
d_gene: TRBD2
v_gene: TRBV11-3
j_gene: TRBJ2-5
abundance: once

CDR3aa: CATARGDTEAFF
CDR3nt: TGTGCTACCGCCCGCGGGGACACTGAAGCTTTCTTT
len: 12
d_gene: .
v_gene: TRBV6-1
j_gene: TRBJ1-1
abundance: few

CDR3aa: CASSPQGAGETQYF
CDR3nt: TGCGCCAGCAGCCCCCAGGGGGCTGGTGAGACCCAGTACTTC
len: 14
d_gene: TRBD1
v_gene: TRBV5-1
j_gene: TRBJ2-5
abundance: .